Presented here are 22 T cell receptor beta chains from one specimen sequenced in a study of blood T cell repertoires in COVID-19. The assay was immunoSEQ multiplex PCR, and TCRdb's table has in-frame clones only and misses some. The sample lists fewer than 500,000 clones; around 89% were seen once. The sequenced sample consisted of PBMCs or T cells enriched from blood (not recorded which). The receptors derive from a man aged 25 to 40 who had recovered from COVID-19.

This chain uses TRBV19 with TRBJ2-3, with D possibly TRBD1 on 6 matching bases. Trimming pared 9 bases from V and 2 bases from J, leaving 15 bases between. Germline-derived CDR1 and CDR2 are LNHDA and SQIVND (reference sequence). The CDR3 loop spans 14 amino acids. CDR3 loop: CASSPGANTDTQYF. The CDR3 coding sequence is TGTGCCAGCTCCCCAGGGGCCAACACAGATACGCAGTATTTT.

The chain carries TRBV27 and TRBJ2-7; 11 bases match TRBD2. The CDR3 spans 19 residues. J lost 3 bases, V lost 5 bases, and 18 bases had no gene match. The germline gives CDR1 MNHEY, CDR2 SMNVEV (reference sequence). The CDR3 region has the DNA TGTGCCAGCAGTCCACGACTCGGTAGCGGGAGGGCGATGGGCTACGAGCAGTACTTC. Protein sequence: CASSPRLGSGRAMGYEQYF.

This clone was detected only once. The chain links TRBV7-2 to TRBJ2-1; TRBD2 matches at 11 bases. The trim removed 7 bases at V and 7 bases at J, leaving 9 bases unmatched. The CDR3 runs to 15 residues. The germline V gene encodes CDR1 SGHTA and CDR2 FQGNSA. The CDR3 protein is CASTQIAGGPNEQFF. Here the CDR3 DNA reads TGTGCCAGCACCCAAATAGCGGGAGGGCCAAATGAGCAGTTCTTC.

Regarding this clone: Mismatch with germline at one junction end may stem from a read error. The chain's CDR3 is CASSMTGDKSPLHF. The CDR3 DNA reads TGCGCCAGCAGTATGACAGGGGATAAATCACCCCTCCACTTT. The chain links TRBV10-2 to TRBJ1-6, with TRBD1 matching 8 bases. Per the germline V gene, CDR1 is WSHSY and CDR2 is SAAADI. This CDR3 is built from 14 residues.

The chain links TRBV5-5 to TRBJ1-2; no clear D gene. Germline CDR1 reads SGHKS; CDR2 reads YYEKEE (reference sequence). The V gene lost 0 bases and the J gene lost 8 bases, with 14 bases spanning the gap. The CDR3 length is 14 residues. CDR3 amino acids: CASSLALFSGGYTF. CDR3 DNA sequence: TGTGCCAGCAGCTTGGCCCTCTTCTCGGGAGGCTACACCTTC. Full variable domain (outside the CDR3, taken from reference TRBV5-5 and TRBJ1-2): DAGVTQSPTHLIKTRGQQVTLRCSPISGHKSVSWYQQVLGQGPQFIFQYYEKEERGRGNFPDRFSARQFPNYSSELNVNALLLGDSALYLCASSLALFSGGYTFGSGTRLTVV.

J is TRBJ1-1 and V is TRBV2; 8 bases map to TRBD1. The germline V gene encodes CDR1 SNHLY and CDR2 FYNNEI. CDR3 length: 15 amino acids. With V trimmed by 4 bases and J by 6 bases, 10 bases remained unmatched. CDR3 protein: CASSGRQGRRSEAFF. The CDR3 DNA reads as TGTGCCAGCAGTGGCCGACAGGGGCGGAGGTCTGAAGCTTTCTTT. The full variable domain, completed using reference TRBV2 and TRBJ1-1, is EPEVTQTPSHQVTQMGQEVILRCVPISNHLYFYWYRQILGQKVEFLVSFYNNEISEKSEIFDDQFSVERPDGSNFTLKIRSTKLEDSAMYFCASSGRQGRRSEAFFGQGTRLTVV.

The sample holds one count of this clone. This chain links TRBV6-4 with TRBJ2-3; weak D call: TRBD1 (5 bases). CDR3 length equals 14 residues. V gave up 6 bases and J gave up 2 bases, with 12 bases separating them. Per the germline V gene, CDR1 is MRHNA and CDR2 is SNTAGT. The CDR3 DNA sequence: TGTGCCAGCAGCAGGGATACTTTCACAGATACGCAGTATTTT. Its protein is CASSRDTFTDTQYF.

The chain links TRBV6-5 to TRBJ2-3, with 7 bases matching TRBD1. After removal of 7 bases from V and 4 bases from J, the junction contained 11 bases not matched to a gene. Germline V CDR1 and CDR2: MNHEY, SVGAGI. The length of the CDR3 is 15 residues. This CDR3 reads CASTQPPTGADTQYF. The CDR3 DNA sequence: TGTGCCAGCACCCAGCCCCCTACAGGGGCAGATACGCAGTATTTT.

J is TRBJ1-1 and V is TRBV7-9; D unresolved. The CDR3 has 14 amino acids. With 1 base removed from V and 4 bases from J, the gap between germline ends came to 10 bases. CDR1 is SEHNR, CDR2 FQNEAQ, per germline (reference sequence). The CDR3 sequence is CASSLEISSTEAFF. The CDR3 bases are TGTGCCAGCAGCTTAGAGATCTCTAGCACTGAAGCTTTCTTT.

The V and J genes are TRBV7-8 and TRBJ1-4; D is perhaps TRBD1 (6 bases). The V gene's germline CDR1 is SGHVS and CDR2 FQNEAQ. The CDR3 totals 13 residues. Trimming left V 1 base short and J 8 bases short, with 8 bases between. The CDR3 region is CASSLDRAEKLFF. CDR3 nucleotides: TGTGCCAGCAGCTTAGACAGGGCGGAAAAACTGTTTTTT.

The chain combines TRBV25-1 with TRBJ1-1; TRBD1 agrees at 10 bases. The germline V gene has CDR1 MGHDK and CDR2 SYGVNS. The CDR3 length is 16 residues. V dropped 1 base and J dropped 3; count of bases not matched to a gene: 5. The CDR3 here is CASSESGTGEDTEAFF. The CDR3 coding sequence is TGTGCCAGCAGTGAATCCGGGACAGGGGAGGACACTGAAGCTTTCTTT.

This clone has just one count. The J gene is TRBJ2-7, the V gene TRBV5-1; tentative D call: TRBD2 (5 bases). The CDR3 consists of 16 residues. Germline CDR1 reads SGHRS; CDR2 reads YFSETQ. The ends were cut back, 0 bases at V and 1 base at J, with 14 bases in the middle. For the CDR3, the DNA is TGCGCCAGCAGCTTGGCACGAGGACTCTATTCCTACGAGCAGTACTTC. Protein: CASSLARGLYSYEQYF.

In this sample, this clone turned up once. This chain uses TRBV18 with TRBJ2-2; tentatively, D is TRBD1 (5 bases). This CDR3 is 16 amino acids long. V was pared by 0 bases and J by 1 base, with 9 bases between. The germline V gene has CDR1 KGHSH and CDR2 LQKENI. The DNA for the CDR3 is TGTGCCAGCTCACCACCGCAGCAGGGGAACACCGGGGAGCTGTTTTTT. Its protein is CASSPPQQGNTGELFF.

This chain joins TRBV4-1 and TRBJ1-5, with D perhaps matching TRBD1 (5 bases). V gave up 3 bases and J gave up 0 bases, with 6 bases separating them. Germline lookup yields CDR1 MGHRA and CDR2 YSYEKL. The CDR3 extends over 14 amino acids. CDR3 region: CASSHGGSNQPQHF. In DNA form, the CDR3 reads TGCGCCAGCAGCCACGGGGGTAGCAATCAGCCCCAGCATTTT.

The chain is built from TRBV19 and TRBJ1-1, with 7 bases fitting TRBD1. The germline V gene encodes CDR1 LNHDA and CDR2 SQIVND (reference sequence). CDR3 size: 13 residues. After removal of 1 base from V and 4 bases from J, the junction contained 0 bases not matched to a gene. DNA of the CDR3: TGTGCCAGTAGTATAGGACAGGGCACTGAAGCTTTCTTT. Its protein product is CASSIGQGTEAFF.

This clone was seen once. This sequence joins TRBV15 and TRBJ2-1; D ambiguous. Germline CDR1 LNHNV, CDR2 YYDKDF (reference sequence). The CDR3 runs to 13 residues. Trimming shortened V by 5 bases and J by 8 bases, and 13 bases separated the two germline ends. The CDR3 DNA reads TGTGCCACCAGCGGAAAAGGTCTAGATGAGCAGTTCTTC. Translated: CATSGKGLDEQFF.

J is TRBJ2-7 and V is TRBV12-3 or TRBV12-4, with 8 bases aligning to TRBD1. With 6 bases clipped from V and 3 bases from J, the junction kept 4 bases outside the gene matches. This CDR3 has 13 residues. CDR3: CASSSGGVYEQYF. CDR3 bases: TGTGCCAGCAGCTCAGGGGGCGTCTACGAGCAGTACTTC.

This clone was detected only a few times. The chain carries TRBV27 and TRBJ1-1, with D hard to call. Germline-derived CDR1 and CDR2 are MNHEY and SMNVEV (reference sequence). V lost 5 bases, J lost 7 bases, and 17 bases lay in between. CDR3 length equals 14 residues. The chain's CDR3 is CASSTKPDGFEAFF. The CDR3 bases are TGTGCCAGCAGTACTAAACCTGACGGATTTGAAGCTTTCTTT.

The chain carries TRBV13 and TRBJ2-7; 11 positions match TRBD1. In germline, CDR1 is PRHDT, CDR2 FYEKMQ (reference sequence). The CDR3 is 14 amino acids. V trimming: 4 bases; J trimming: 7 bases; junction bases outside the gene matches: 6. For the CDR3, the DNA is TGTGCCAGCAGCTCCGGGACAGGGGGTCGAGAGCAGTACTTC. It is translated as CASSSGTGGREQYF.

The V and J genes are TRBV28 and TRBJ2-3, with TRBD1 matching over 7 bases. The germline V gene encodes CDR1 MDHEN and CDR2 SYDVKM. The junction had 11 bases not matched to a gene; V was cut back by 5 bases and J by 3 bases. This CDR3 is built from 16 residues. Here the CDR3 reads CASSLNPTGWTDTQYF. DNA of the CDR3: TGTGCCAGCAGTCTCAACCCGACAGGGTGGACAGATACGCAGTATTTT.

The chain employs TRBV3-1 (or the pseudogene TRBV3-2) and TRBJ2-3, with 11 nucleotides matching TRBD2. The CDR3 has 19 amino acids. Per the germline V gene, CDR1 is LGHDT and CDR2 is YNNKEL (reference sequence). The J segment lost 2 bases and the V segment lost 0 bases, leaving 10 bases of the junction unmatched. The CDR3 here is CASSQELASGGRYTDTQYF. Here the CDR3 DNA reads TGTGCCAGCAGCCAAGAGCTGGCTAGCGGGGGGAGATACACAGATACGCAGTATTTT.

A single count supports this clone. The chain joins TRBV28 to TRBJ2-7; TRBD1 matches 11 bases. This CDR3 is 13 amino acids long. The germline V gene has CDR1 MDHEN and CDR2 SYDVKM. The trim removed 8 bases at V and 3 bases at J, leaving 3 bases unmatched. The CDR3 loop reads CASRDRGFYEQYF. The CDR3, as DNA: TGTGCCAGCCGGGACAGGGGGTTCTACGAGCAGTACTTC.